Each of the 7 T cell receptor beta chains below was sequenced from the same sample in a study of T-cell memory formation after mild COVID-19. TCRdb recomputed calls from the 5' RACE reads with MiXCR, one row per CDR3 protein. The table lists 120,000 to 150,000 distinct CDR3 sequences, approximately 21% of them singletons. The sequenced material came from PBMCs or a T cell subset sorted from them (not recorded which). The origin of the receptors is an adult woman who had mild COVID-19 (a few samples of this study predate the infection). Cell type and time point are not known.

CDR3 residues: CATSDPNEQFF. CDR3 in DNA: TGTGCCACCAGTGATCCGAATGAGCAGTTCTTC. The rearrangement uses TRBV24-1 and TRBJ2-1; D unresolved. The CDR3 loop spans 11 amino acids. CDR1 is KGHDR and CDR2 is SFDVKD in the germline V gene. Trimming shortened V by 3 bases and J by 7 bases, and 3 bases separated the two germline ends.

This clonotype has only a few counts. The chain uses TRBV7-8 and TRBJ2-7; TRBD2 aligns across 10 bases. The germline V gene has CDR1 SGHVS and CDR2 FQNEAQ. The CDR3 length is 15 residues. V shed 5 bases, J shed 5 bases, and the junction held 9 bases outside the gene matches. CDR3 nucleotides: TGTGCCAGCAGCCCCCCTAGCGGGAGTTTCCACGAGCAGTACTTC. It codes for CASSPPSGSFHEQYF.

This clonotype was observed a handful of times. The chain has TRBV19 and TRBJ2-1; D unresolved. V gave up 3 bases and J gave up 10 bases, with 16 bases separating them. This CDR3 is built from 14 residues. Germline V CDR1 and CDR2: LNHDA, SQIVND (reference sequence). The CDR3 bases are TGTGCCAGTAGTATCGTACGAGGACGCCAGGAGCAGTTCTTC. This sequence encodes CASSIVRGRQEQFF. Looking up the rest from reference TRBV19 and TRBJ2-1 gives the full variable domain: DGGITQSPKYLFRKEGQNVTLSCEQNLNHDAMYWYRQDPGQGLRLIYYSQIVNDFQKGDIAEGYSVSREKKESFPLTVTSAQKNPTAFYLCASSIVRGRQEQFFGPGTRLTVL.

This rearrangement joins TRBV4-2 to TRBJ2-1; D is ambiguous. The CDR3 covers 13 residues. Trimming took off 0 bases at V and 9 bases at J, with 9 bases between the two ends. From germline, CDR1 is LGHNA and CDR2 YNFKEQ. CDR3 sequence reads: CASSQDRISEQFF. CDR3 DNA: TGTGCCAGCAGCCAAGACCGGATATCTGAGCAGTTCTTC.

This clonotype has more than one count but fewer than ten. The rearrangement links TRBV12-3 or TRBV12-4 to TRBJ2-3, with TRBD2 identical over 7 bases. Unmatched junction bases numbered 12, after V lost 5 bases and J lost 4 bases. This CDR3 has 16 residues. CDR3 coding DNA: TGTGCCAGCAGTACTACACTAGCGCGCTGGGCAGATACGCAGTATTTT. Its protein product is CASSTTLARWADTQYF.

This sequence joins TRBV29-1 and TRBJ2-1; the match to TRBD2 covers 10 bases. With V trimmed by 8 bases and J by 4 bases, 17 bases remained unmatched. The CDR3 extends over 17 amino acids. The germline V gene encodes CDR1 SQVTM and CDR2 ANQGSEA. Here the CDR3 DNA reads TGCAGCCTTCTGCGGGTAGCGGGAGGCCGAGGATACAATGAGCAGTTCTTC. Protein product: CSLLRVAGGRGYNEQFF.

This clonotype showed up just a few times. The V gene is TRBV6-5, the J gene TRBJ2-7; 13 bases line up with TRBD2. The germline gives CDR1 MNHEY, CDR2 SVGAGI. J lost 0 bases, V lost 2 bases, and 10 bases had no gene match. The length of the CDR3 is 19 residues. The CDR3 here is CASSYPKIRTSGSSYEQYF. CDR3 DNA sequence: TGTGCCAGCAGTTACCCTAAGATTCGGACTAGCGGGAGCTCCTACGAGCAGTACTTC.